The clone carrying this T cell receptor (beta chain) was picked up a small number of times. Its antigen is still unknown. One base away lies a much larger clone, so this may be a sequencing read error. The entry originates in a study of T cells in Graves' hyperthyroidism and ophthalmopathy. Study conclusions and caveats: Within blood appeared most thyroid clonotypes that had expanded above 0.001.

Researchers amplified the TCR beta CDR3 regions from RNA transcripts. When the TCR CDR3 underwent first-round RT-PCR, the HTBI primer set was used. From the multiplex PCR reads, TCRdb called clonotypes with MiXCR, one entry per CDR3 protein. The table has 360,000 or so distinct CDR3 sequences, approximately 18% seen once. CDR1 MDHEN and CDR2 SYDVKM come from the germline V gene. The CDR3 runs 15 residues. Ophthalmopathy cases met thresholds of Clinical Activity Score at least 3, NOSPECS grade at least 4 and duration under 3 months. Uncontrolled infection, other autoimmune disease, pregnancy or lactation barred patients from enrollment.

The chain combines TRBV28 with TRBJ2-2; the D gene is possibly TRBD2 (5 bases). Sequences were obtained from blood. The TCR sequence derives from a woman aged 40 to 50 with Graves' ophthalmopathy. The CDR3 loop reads CVSKKTGIRTGELFF. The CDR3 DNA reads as TGTGTCAGCAAAAAGACCGGGATTCGGACCGGGGAGCTGTTTTTT.